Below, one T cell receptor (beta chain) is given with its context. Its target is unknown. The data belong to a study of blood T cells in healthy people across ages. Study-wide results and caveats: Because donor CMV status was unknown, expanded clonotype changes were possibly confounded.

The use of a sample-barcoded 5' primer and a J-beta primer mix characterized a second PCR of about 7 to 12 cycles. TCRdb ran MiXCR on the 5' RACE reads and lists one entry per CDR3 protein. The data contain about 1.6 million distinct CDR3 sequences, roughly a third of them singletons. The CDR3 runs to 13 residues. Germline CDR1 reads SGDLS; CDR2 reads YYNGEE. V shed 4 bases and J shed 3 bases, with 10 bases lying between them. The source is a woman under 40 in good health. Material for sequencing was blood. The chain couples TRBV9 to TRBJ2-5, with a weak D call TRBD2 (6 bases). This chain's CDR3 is CASSYGLKETQYF. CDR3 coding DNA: TGTGCCAGCAGCTACGGACTAAAAGAGACCCAGTACTTC. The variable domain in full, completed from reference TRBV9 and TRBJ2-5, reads DSGVTQTPKHLITATGQRVTLRCSPRSGDLSVYWYQQSLDQGLQFLIQYYNGEERAKGNILERFSAQQFPDLHSELNLSSLELGDSALYFCASSYGLKETQYFGPGTRLLVL.